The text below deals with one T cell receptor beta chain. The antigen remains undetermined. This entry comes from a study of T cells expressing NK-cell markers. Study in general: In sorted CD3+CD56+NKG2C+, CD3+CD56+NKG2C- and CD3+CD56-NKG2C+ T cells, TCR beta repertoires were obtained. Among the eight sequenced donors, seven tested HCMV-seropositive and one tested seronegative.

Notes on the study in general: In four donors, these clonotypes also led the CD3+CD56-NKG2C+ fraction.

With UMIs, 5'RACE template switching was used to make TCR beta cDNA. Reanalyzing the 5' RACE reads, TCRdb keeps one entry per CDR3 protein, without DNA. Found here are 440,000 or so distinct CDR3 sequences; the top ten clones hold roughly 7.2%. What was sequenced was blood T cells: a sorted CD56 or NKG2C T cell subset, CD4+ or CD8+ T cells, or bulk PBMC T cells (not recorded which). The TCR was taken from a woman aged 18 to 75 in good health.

CDR3 sequence: CSARDQGSNYGYTF. This sequence joins TRBV20-1 and TRBJ1-2; the TRBD1 assignment by TCRdb is unverifiable without DNA. CDR1 and CDR2 from the germline V gene are DFQATT and SNEGSKA (reference sequence). The CDR3 runs to 14 residues.